The 3 T cell receptor beta chains presented below share a single source sample, sequenced in a study of beta chain features in type 1 diabetes. Every bit of the isolated RNA underwent reverse transcription, so sequencing read expressed TCRB transcripts. TCRdb's table, derived via immunoSEQ multiplex PCR, lists solely in-frame clones and lacks some. There are hundreds of thousands of clones in the sample; over 9.5% occur only once, and 0.017% lies in the top ten. The sequenced material came from naive CD4+ T cells from blood. These receptors were collected from a man aged 18 to 30 in good health.

In its sample, this clone was seen a few times. The chain is built from TRBV18 and TRBJ2-7; 9 bases fit TRBD2. V lost 1 base, J lost 3 bases, and 10 bases stayed unmatched. CDR1 is KGHSH, CDR2 LQKENI, per germline. This CDR3 is built from 17 residues. CDR3 bases: TGTGCCAGCTCACCACGGGGAATAGCGGGAGAAGACTACGAGCAGTACTTC. This codes for CASSPRGIAGEDYEQYF.

The rearrangement joins TRBV7-9 to TRBJ2-7; D remains ambiguous. CDR1 is SEHNR, CDR2 FQNEAQ, per germline (reference sequence). CDR3 length: 14 residues. V was cut by 5 bases and J by 4 bases, with 15 bases left in between. CDR3 DNA sequence: TGTGCCAGCAGCCTACCTACTATGCTGTACGAGCAGTACTTC. It specifies CASSLPTMLYEQYF.

The genes are TRBV6-5 and TRBJ1-1; 8 nucleotides align to TRBD1. J gave up 8 bases and V 0 bases, and 2 bases lay outside the gene matches. Germline V gene data show CDR1 as MNHEY and CDR2 as SVGAGI. The CDR3 is 13 residues long. The CDR3 coding sequence is TGTGCCAGCAGTTACTCGACAGGGGCGGAAGCTTTCTTT. Translation gives CASSYSTGAEAFF.